Detailed here is one T cell receptor (beta chain). Its antigen target is currently unknown. No much larger clone exists at a distance of one base, and base qualities are not known. The data originate from a study of graft-versus-host responses after intestinal transplantation (dated by TCRdb to the early 2020s). With respect to the entire study: The transplants that recipients received were multivisceral, liver-intestinal, or isolated intestinal. Every recipient was given anti-thymocyte globulin induction, followed by approximately 3 years of maintenance tacrolimus and steroids. After intestinal transplantation, graft-versus-host and host-versus-graft alloreactive T cell clones in the graft, circulation and bone marrow were tracked using bulk TCR-beta CDR3 sequencing. Alloreactive clones were identified by sequencing pre-transplant mixed lymphocyte reaction products and comparing these products with unstimulated pre-transplant donor and recipient T cells. The cohort enrolled 20 to 30 intestinal transplant recipients, one of whom was a retransplant, and 3 patients without pretransplant specimens were excluded. Donor T cell macrochimerism was defined as a peak of at least 4% donor T cells among recipient peripheral blood mononuclear cells. Instead of going to the commercial service, samples from a few later patients were sequenced in-house on an Illumina MiSeq and processed with MiXCR. The full study reports these points: GvH clones were detected in recipient bone marrow, and some appeared earlier in ileal mucosa or blood, consistent with an intestinal mucosal origin. The relatively low number and heterogeneity of intestinal transplant patients limited the conclusions. Early after transplant, declines in HvG clones were associated with peak levels of circulating GvH clones. High GvH to HvG T cell clonal ratios were observed in the allografts of patients with donor T cell macrochimerism.

V is shortened by 3 bases, J by 7 bases, and the region joining them spans 19 bases. Via the germline V gene (reference sequence), CDR1 is MNHEY and CDR2 SMNVEV. Measured from the cysteine to the phenylalanine, the CDR3 is 16 residues long. Solely the CDR3 DNA is kept, with 48 bases framed from the first base. The sample's time point, from its label and the paper: cells obtained before transplantation from donor or recipient. CD3+CD4+ and CD3+CD8+ populations were FACS-sorted from unstimulated pre-transplant donor and recipient cells taken from spleen or lymph nodes. The receptor library was made with the immunoSEQ multiplex PCR assay. For most patients, genomic DNA was isolated using the Qiagen DNeasy Blood and Tissue Kit and was shipped frozen to Adaptive Biotechnologies for TCR sequencing. Adaptive Biotechnologies carried out high-throughput TCR-beta CDR3 sequencing of genomic DNA for most patients. The source study handled its data this way. Adaptive's ImmunoSEQ software supplied the TCR sequencing data for 15 to 20 patients, while MiXCR and VDJtools were used to process a few other patients. To correct CD4 versus CD8 sorting errors, any sequence found in both subsets at a frequency ratio below 5:1 was removed. Because the origin of CDR3 nucleotide sequences shared between donor and recipient could not be assigned, those sequences were removed. At least 2-fold expansion over unstimulated cells and a minimum CFSE-low frequency of 0.002% (template counts) or 0.001% (read counts) were required for clones to be classified as alloreactive. Clones were considered mappable if detected in sequenced pre-transplant spleen, lymph node, or MLR CFSE-low populations of the donor or recipient. The cumulative frequency of alloreactive clones was calculated as a percentage of all sequences, weighted by copy number. TCRdb limited this immuneACCESS table to in-frame rearrangements with V and J called. A share of clones is missing; checked studies link under half to unresolved V genes, and the rest is unexplained. The V and J calls and clone size are taken from that table; D and trimming were inferred from the DNA. In this sample the table shows about 86,000 clones, about 91% of which occur a single time. The top ten hold 0.5% of the sample.

This sequence uses TRBV27 and TRBJ2-1; the D gene assignment is ambiguous. This TCR was recovered from a human donor who received an intestinal transplant. Here the sequenced sample was unstimulated CD8+ T cells sorted from spleen or lymph node cells, taken before intestinal transplant. The nucleotides read TGTGCCAGCAGTTTCCTTACTGACTTGTTCGGGAATGAGCAGTTCTTC. Its protein product is CASSFLTDLFGNEQFF.